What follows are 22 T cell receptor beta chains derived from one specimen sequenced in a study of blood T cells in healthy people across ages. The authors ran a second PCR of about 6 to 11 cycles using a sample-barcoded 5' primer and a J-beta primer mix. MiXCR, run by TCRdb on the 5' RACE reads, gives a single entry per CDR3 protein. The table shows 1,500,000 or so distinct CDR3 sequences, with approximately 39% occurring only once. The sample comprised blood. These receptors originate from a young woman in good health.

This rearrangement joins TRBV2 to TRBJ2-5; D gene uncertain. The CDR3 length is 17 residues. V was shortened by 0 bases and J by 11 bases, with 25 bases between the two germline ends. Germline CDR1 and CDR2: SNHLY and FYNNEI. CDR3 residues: CASSEAQSVRAIDEQYF. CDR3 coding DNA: TGTGCCAGCAGTGAAGCTCAGTCCGTCCGCGCCATTGATGAGCAGTACTTC.

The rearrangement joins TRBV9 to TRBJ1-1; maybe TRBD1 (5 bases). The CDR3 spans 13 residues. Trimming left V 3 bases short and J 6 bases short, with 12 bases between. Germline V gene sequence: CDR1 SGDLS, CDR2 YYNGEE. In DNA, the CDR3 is TGTGCCAGCAGCGGGGGCAGGGAGTCTGAAGCTTTCTTT. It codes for CASSGGRESEAFF.

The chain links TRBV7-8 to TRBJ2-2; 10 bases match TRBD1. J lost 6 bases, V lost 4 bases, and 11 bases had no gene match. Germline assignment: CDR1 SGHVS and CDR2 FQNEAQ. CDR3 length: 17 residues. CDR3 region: CASSSSDRGRFSGELFF. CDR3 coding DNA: TGTGCCAGCAGCTCCTCCGACAGGGGGCGTTTCTCCGGGGAGCTGTTTTTT.

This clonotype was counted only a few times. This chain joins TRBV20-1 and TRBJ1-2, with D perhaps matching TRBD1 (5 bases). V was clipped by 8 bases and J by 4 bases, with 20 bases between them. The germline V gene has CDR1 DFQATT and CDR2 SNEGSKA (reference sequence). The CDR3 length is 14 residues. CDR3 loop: CSPKRGGDGYGYTF. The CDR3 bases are TGCAGTCCCAAACGGGGGGGGGATGGCTATGGCTACACCTTC.

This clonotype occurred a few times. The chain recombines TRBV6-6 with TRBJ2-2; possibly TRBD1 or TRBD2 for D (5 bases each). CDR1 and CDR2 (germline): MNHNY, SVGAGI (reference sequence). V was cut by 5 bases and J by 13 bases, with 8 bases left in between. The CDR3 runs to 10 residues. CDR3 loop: CASSEGWLFF. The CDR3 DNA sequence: TGTGCCAGCAGTGAGGGGTGGCTGTTTTTT.

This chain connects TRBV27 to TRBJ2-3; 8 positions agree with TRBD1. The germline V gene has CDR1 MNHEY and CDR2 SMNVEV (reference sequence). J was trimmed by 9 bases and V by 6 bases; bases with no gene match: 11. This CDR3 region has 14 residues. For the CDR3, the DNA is TGTGCCAGCAGGAACATCCGGGACAGGATAACGCAGTATTTT. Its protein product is CASRNIRDRITQYF.

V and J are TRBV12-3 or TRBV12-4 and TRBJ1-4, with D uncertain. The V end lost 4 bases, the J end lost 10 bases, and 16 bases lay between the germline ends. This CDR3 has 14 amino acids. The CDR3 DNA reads TGTGCCAGCAGTTCGTGGACCCAGGCCCCAAAACTGTTTTTT. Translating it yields CASSSWTQAPKLFF.

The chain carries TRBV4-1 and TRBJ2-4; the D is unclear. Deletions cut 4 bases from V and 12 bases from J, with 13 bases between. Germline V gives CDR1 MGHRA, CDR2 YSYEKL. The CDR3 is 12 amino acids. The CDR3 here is CASSPPSPAQYF. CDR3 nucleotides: TGCGCCAGCAGCCCTCCTAGTCCAGCTCAGTACTTC.

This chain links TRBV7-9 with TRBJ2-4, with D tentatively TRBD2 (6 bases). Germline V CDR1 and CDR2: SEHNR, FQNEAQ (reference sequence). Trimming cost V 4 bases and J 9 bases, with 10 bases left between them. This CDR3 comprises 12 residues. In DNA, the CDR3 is TGTGCCAGCAGCTGGCGGGGCCTCATTCAGTACTTC. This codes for CASSWRGLIQYF.

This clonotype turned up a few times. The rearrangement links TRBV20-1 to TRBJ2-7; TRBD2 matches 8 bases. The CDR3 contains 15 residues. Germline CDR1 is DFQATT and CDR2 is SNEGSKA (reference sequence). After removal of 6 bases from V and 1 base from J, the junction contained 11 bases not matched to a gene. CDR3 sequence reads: CSAIQLAGLSYEQYF. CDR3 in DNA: TGCAGTGCGATTCAGCTAGCGGGCCTTTCCTACGAGCAGTACTTC.

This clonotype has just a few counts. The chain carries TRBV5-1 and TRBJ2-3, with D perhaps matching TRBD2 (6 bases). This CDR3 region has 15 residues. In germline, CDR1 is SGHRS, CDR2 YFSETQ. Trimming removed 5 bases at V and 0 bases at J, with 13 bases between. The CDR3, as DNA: TGCGCCAGCAGGGCCCAGGCGGGGAGCACAGATACGCAGTATTTT. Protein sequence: CASRAQAGSTDTQYF.

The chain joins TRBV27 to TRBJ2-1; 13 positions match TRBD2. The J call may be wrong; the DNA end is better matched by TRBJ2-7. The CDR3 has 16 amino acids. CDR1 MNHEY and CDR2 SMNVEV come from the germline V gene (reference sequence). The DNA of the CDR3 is TGTGCCAGCTGGGGGATCGGACTAGCGGGGGACAATGAGCAGTACTTC. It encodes CASWGIGLAGDNEQYF.

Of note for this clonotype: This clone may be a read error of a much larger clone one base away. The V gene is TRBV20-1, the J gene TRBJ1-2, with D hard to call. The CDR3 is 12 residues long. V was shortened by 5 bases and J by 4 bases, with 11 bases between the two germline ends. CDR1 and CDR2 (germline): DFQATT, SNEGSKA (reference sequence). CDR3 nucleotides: TGCAGTGCTGGAGTGGGGTCCTATGGCTACACCTTC. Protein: CSAGVGSYGYTF.

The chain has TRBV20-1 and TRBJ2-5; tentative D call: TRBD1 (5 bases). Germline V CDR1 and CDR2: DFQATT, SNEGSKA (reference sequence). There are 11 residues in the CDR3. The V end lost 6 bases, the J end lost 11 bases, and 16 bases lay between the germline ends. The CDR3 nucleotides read TGCAGTGCAGCAGGGAATTTTGAGCAGTACTTC. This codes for CSAAGNFEQYF.

DNA of the CDR3: TGTGCCAGCAGTTTCGCTGGCCAGTATGGCTACACCTTC. Residues: CASSFAGQYGYTF. The chain couples TRBV12-3 or TRBV12-4 to TRBJ1-2; D is unclear. The CDR3 sequence is 13 residues long. V shed 3 bases and J shed 5 bases, with 10 bases lying between them.

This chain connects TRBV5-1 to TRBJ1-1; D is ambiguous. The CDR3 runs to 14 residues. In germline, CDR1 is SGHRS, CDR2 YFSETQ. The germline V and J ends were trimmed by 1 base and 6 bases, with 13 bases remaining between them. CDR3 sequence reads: CASSLSFEGPEAFF. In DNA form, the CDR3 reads TGCGCCAGCAGCTTGAGTTTTGAAGGGCCTGAAGCTTTCTTT.

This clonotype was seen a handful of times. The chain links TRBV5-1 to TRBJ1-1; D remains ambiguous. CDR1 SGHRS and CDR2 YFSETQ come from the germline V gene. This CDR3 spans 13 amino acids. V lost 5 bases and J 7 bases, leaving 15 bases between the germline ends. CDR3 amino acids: CASSLDGLGEAFF. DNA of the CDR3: TGCGCCAGCAGTCTGGACGGCTTGGGTGAAGCTTTCTTT. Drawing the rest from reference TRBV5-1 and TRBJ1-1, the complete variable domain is KAGVTQTPRYLIKTRGQQVTLSCSPISGHRSVSWYQQTPGQGLQFLFEYFSETQRNKGNFPGRFSGRQFSNSRSEMNVSTLELGDSALYLCASSLDGLGEAFFGQGTRLTVV.

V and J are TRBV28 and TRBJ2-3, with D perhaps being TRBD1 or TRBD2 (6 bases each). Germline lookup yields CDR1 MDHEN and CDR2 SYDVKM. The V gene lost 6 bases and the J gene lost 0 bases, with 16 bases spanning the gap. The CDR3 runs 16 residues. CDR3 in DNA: TGTGCCAGCAGCTGGGCGGGGCAGGGGAGCACAGATACGCAGTATTTT. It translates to CASSWAGQGSTDTQYF.

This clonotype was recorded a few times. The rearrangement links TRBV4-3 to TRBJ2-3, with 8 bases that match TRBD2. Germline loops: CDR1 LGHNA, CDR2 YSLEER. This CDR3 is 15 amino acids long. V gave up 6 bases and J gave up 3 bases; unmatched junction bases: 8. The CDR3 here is CASSRTGGPTDTQYF. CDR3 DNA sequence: TGCGCCAGCAGTCGAACGGGAGGGCCGACAGATACGCAGTATTTT.

In DNA, the CDR3 is TGTGCCATCAGTGACCAGGCGTCCCCCGGGGAGCTGTTTTTT. This translates into CAISDQASPGELFF. V gene TRBV10-3 combines with J gene TRBJ2-2; D is undetermined. The CDR3 is made up of 14 amino acids. Germline V gives CDR1 ENHRY, CDR2 SYGVKD. V was trimmed by 3 bases and J by 6 bases, leaving 11 bases between them.

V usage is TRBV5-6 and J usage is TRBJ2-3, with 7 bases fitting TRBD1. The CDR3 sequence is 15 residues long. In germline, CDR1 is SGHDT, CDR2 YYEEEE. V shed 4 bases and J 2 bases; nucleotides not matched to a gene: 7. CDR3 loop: CASSHGTALTDTQYF. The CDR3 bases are TGTGCCAGCAGCCACGGGACAGCCCTCACAGATACGCAGTATTTT. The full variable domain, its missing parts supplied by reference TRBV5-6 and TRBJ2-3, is DAGVTQSPTHLIKTRGQQVTLRCSPKSGHDTVSWYQQALGQGPQFIFQYYEEEERQRGNFPDRFSGHQFPNYSSELNVNALLLGDSALYLCASSHGTALTDTQYFGPGTRLTVL.

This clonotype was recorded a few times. This CDR3 reads CASSLVDYYNEQFF. CDR3 sequence (DNA): TGTGCCAGCAGCTTAGTGGACTACTACAATGAGCAGTTCTTC. The chain joins TRBV13 to TRBJ2-1; tentative D call: TRBD2 (6 bases). The germline CDR1 and CDR2 sequences are PRHDT and FYEKMQ (reference sequence). This CDR3 is 14 amino acids long. Trimming took off 1 base at V and 3 bases at J, with 7 bases between the two ends.